This entry describes one T cell receptor beta chain. These data belong to a study of OX40 agonist ivuxolimab in advanced cancers. Sequencing was performed with immunoSEQ multiplex PCR; in TCRdb, only in-frame clones are kept and a portion is missing. The sample contains about 30,000 clones, approximately 90% of which appear only once. Autoimmune disease history or systemic immunosuppression was exclusionary. V gave up 0 bases and J gave up 10 bases; unmatched junction bases: 5. The germline V gene encodes CDR1 LNHNV and CDR2 YYDKDF (reference sequence). The CDR3 loop spans 15 amino acids. The sequence was collected from an adult with an advanced solid tumor such as melanoma, head and neck, liver or kidney cancer. The source material was CD4+ or CD8+ T cells sorted from blood, sampled in a trial of the OX40 agonist ivuxolimab. The chain employs TRBV15 and TRBJ2-1; 11 positions agree with TRBD2. The CDR3 region is CATSRDTSGSREQFF. CDR3 bases: TGTGCCACCAGCAGAGATACTAGCGGGAGTAGAGAGCAGTTCTTC.